These T cell receptor beta chains were read from a single sample in a study of post-analysis software for immune sequencing data. Each CDR3 protein is one row after TCRdb ran MiXCR on the PCR reads. Of hundreds of thousands of distinct CDR3 sequences in the sample, 59% are singletons; the top ten hold around 10%. The material sequenced was blood. The receptor set was obtained from a girl aged 2-9 years with multiple sclerosis. Both conserved end residues are trimmed from each CDR3. Size tells how often a clone was seen (once, few, many) or the class of an expanded clone, and some rows leave it out.

V: TRBV29-1; size: -; J: TRBJ2-1; CDR3: SVVRGWSYNEQF
V: TRBV28; size: -; J: TRBJ1-6; CDR3: ASSLVGVTLVSPLH
V: TRBV20-1; size: -; J: TRBJ2-5; CDR3: SADRDSQETQY
V: TRBV5-1; size: -; J: TRBJ1-6; CDR3: ASSPGQGANSPLH
V: TRBV20-1; size: few; J: TRBJ2-5; CDR3: SAVKLAANYNEQY
V: TRBV20-1; size: few; J: TRBJ2-1; CDR3: SARPLADHYNEQF
V: TRBV5-5; size: -; J: TRBJ2-1; CDR3: ASSLEASGSGEQF
V: TRBV7-3; size: -; J: TRBJ2-4; CDR3: ASSFGSGEQY
V: TRBV2; size: -; J: TRBJ1-2; CDR3: ASIRGDRGVNT
V: TRBV7-9; size: -; J: TRBJ2-3; CDR3: ASSPPPRLAGSTDTQY
V: TRBV7-7; size: few; J: TRBJ2-3; CDR3: ASSPLLITDTQY